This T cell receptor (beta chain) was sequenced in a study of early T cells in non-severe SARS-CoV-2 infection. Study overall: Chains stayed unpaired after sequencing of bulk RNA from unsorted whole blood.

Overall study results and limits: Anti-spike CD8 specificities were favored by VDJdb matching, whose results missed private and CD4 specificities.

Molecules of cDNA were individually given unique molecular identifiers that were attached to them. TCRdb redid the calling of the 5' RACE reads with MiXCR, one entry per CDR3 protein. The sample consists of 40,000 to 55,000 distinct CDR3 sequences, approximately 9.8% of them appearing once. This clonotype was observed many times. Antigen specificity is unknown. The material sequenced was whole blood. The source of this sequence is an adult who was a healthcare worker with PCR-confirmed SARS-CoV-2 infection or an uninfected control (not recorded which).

The CDR3 here is CASSFRVRGGSDEQFF. The CDR3 nucleotides are TGCGCCAGCAGCTTTAGGGTCCGAGGCGGGAGTGATGAGCAGTTCTTC. V gene TRBV5-1 combines with J gene TRBJ2-1; 7 bases are shared with TRBD2. The CDR3 consists of 16 residues. J lost 8 bases, V lost 2 bases, and 13 bases had no gene match. Germline V gene sequence: CDR1 SGHRS, CDR2 YFSETQ.